This TCR beta chain is drawn from a study of blood T cell repertoires in COVID-19. Method: immunoSEQ multiplex PCR; TCRdb's copy keeps in-frame clones and lacks some. The data hold approximately 220,000 clones, with around 82% observed a single time. The CDR3 runs to 12 residues. V was pared by 5 bases and J by 8 bases, with 5 bases of the junction left unmatched. The germline V gene encodes CDR1 SGHAT and CDR2 FQNNGV. This sequence joins TRBV11-2 and TRBJ1-2; 7 bases agree with TRBD1. This receptor was identified in a woman in her 70s with acute or convalescent COVID-19. The sequenced material came from peripheral blood. The CDR3 reads CASSPDREGYTF. The DNA of the CDR3 is TGTGCCAGCAGCCCCGACAGGGAAGGCTACACCTTC.